A single sample gave rise to the 26 T cell receptor beta chains below, sequenced in a study of vaccination effects on CD4 cells after COVID-19. Antigens for these TCRs are unknown. CD4+ T cell isolation took place after 10 days of culture. Each participant was administered two doses of either the BNT162b2 or the mRNA-1273 vaccine. Method: immunoSEQ multiplex PCR; TCRdb's copy keeps in-frame clones and lacks some. The sample carries fewer than 75,000 clones, just under 80% recorded once. Source: CD4+ T cells from PBMCs cultured without peptide, taken after COVID-19 vaccination. These receptors came from a human donor who received a COVID-19 vaccine.

V and J are TRBV4-3 and TRBJ1-5, with D unclear. The CDR3 length is 13 residues. Germline V lookup: CDR1 LGHNA, CDR2 YSLEER. With 2 bases removed from V and 7 bases from J, the gap between germline ends came to 9 bases. Here the CDR3 reads CASSQSSFQPQHF. Here the CDR3 DNA reads TGCGCCAGCAGCCAATCGTCGTTCCAGCCCCAGCATTTT.

V usage is TRBV29-1 and J usage is TRBJ2-4; no firm D call. Trimming stripped 6 bases from V and 5 bases from J, with 17 bases between. The CDR3 contains 14 residues. Germline CDR1 SQVTM, CDR2 ANQGSEA. CDR3 region: CSVPDTVMQNIQYF. The CDR3 DNA is TGCAGCGTCCCCGACACCGTAATGCAAAACATTCAGTACTTC.

The chain couples TRBV9 to TRBJ2-6; D uncertain. CDR3 length: 17 amino acids. CDR1 SGDLS and CDR2 YYNGEE come from the germline V gene. Trimming pared 3 bases from V and 0 bases from J, leaving 13 bases between. This chain's CDR3 is CASSGRLGTSGANVLTF. CDR3 in DNA: TGTGCCAGCAGCGGCAGACTCGGAACCTCTGGGGCCAACGTCCTGACTTTC.

The V call is TRBV7-3, the J call TRBJ1-1, with a weak D call TRBD1 (5 bases). Germline-derived CDR1 and CDR2 are SGHTA and FQGTGA. V gave up 4 bases and J gave up 1 base, with 7 bases separating them. The CDR3 loop spans 13 amino acids. The CDR3 region is CASSWRGNTEAFF. In nucleotides, the CDR3 is TGTGCCAGCAGCTGGAGGGGGAACACTGAAGCTTTCTTT.

The chain combines TRBV5-1 with TRBJ2-1; 7 positions agree with TRBD2. The junction had 1 base not matched to a gene; V was cut back by 0 bases and J by 7 bases. This CDR3 spans 13 amino acids. Germline V gene sequence: CDR1 SGHRS, CDR2 YFSETQ. The CDR3 is CASSLAGLNEQFF. CDR3 bases: TGCGCCAGCAGCTTGGCGGGACTAAATGAGCAGTTCTTC.

The J gene is TRBJ2-1, the V gene TRBV11-2, with D possibly TRBD1 on 6 matching bases. Germline V gives CDR1 SGHAT, CDR2 FQNNGV. V was cut by 3 bases and J by 3 bases, with 15 bases left in between. CDR3 length equals 16 residues. Here the CDR3 reads CASSLRLTGNYNEQFF. The CDR3 DNA follows: TGTGCCAGCAGCTTGCGATTGACAGGCAACTACAATGAGCAGTTCTTC.

This clone is a singleton in its sample. V and J are TRBV6-5 and TRBJ2-7, with D possibly TRBD2 on 7 matching bases. Between the trimmed V and J ends, which lost 1 base and 5 bases, there was a span of 15 bases. This CDR3 contains 15 residues. Germline CDR1 and CDR2: MNHEY and SVGAGI. CDR3 sequence: CASSYFPGGQNEQYF. The CDR3 nucleotides read TGTGCCAGCAGTTACTTTCCGGGGGGCCAAAACGAGCAGTACTTC.

The V gene is TRBV5-1, the J gene TRBJ1-4; D is perhaps TRBD1 (6 bases). Germline values: CDR1 SGHRS, CDR2 YFSETQ. This CDR3 contains 16 residues. V lost 6 bases to trimming and J lost 7 bases, with 22 bases between them. Here the CDR3 DNA reads TGCGCCAGCAACCCCGGGGGGGCAAATGGCGGTGAAAAACTGTTTTTT. Protein product: CASNPGGANGGEKLFF.

V and J are TRBV12-3 or TRBV12-4 and TRBJ1-2; 8 nucleotides line up with TRBD1. The CDR3 is 13 amino acids. Unmatched junction bases numbered 8, after V lost 6 bases and J lost 8 bases. In nucleotides, the CDR3 is TGTGCCAGCAGATCCCAGGGGGCGCGGGGCTACACCTTC. Amino acids: CASRSQGARGYTF.

This chain connects TRBV12-3 or TRBV12-4 to TRBJ2-6; no clear D gene. The CDR3 has 13 residues. Trimming removed 7 bases at V and 0 bases at J, with 4 bases between. The CDR3 region is CASTPSGANVLTF. CDR3 bases: TGTGCCAGCACTCCCTCTGGGGCCAACGTCCTGACTTTC.

This clone was seen a few times. V gene TRBV27 combines with J gene TRBJ2-3; D unresolved. Germline CDR1 and CDR2: MNHEY and SMNVEV (reference sequence). With 7 bases removed from V and 3 bases from J, the gap between germline ends came to 20 bases. The CDR3 spans 16 residues. DNA for the CDR3: TGTGCCAGCACCATGGCGCGGCCCACACTAACAGATACGCAGTATTTT. As protein: CASTMARPTLTDTQYF.

The chain combines TRBV3-1 (or the pseudogene TRBV3-2) with TRBJ2-1; weak D call: TRBD2 (7 bases). The CDR3 has 14 amino acids. Germline CDR1 is LGHDT and CDR2 is YNNKEL (reference sequence). Between the trimmed V and J ends, which lost 2 bases and 6 bases, there was a span of 11 bases. The CDR3: CASSQRGAGNEQFF. The CDR3 DNA reads TGTGCCAGCAGCCAACGGGGGGCAGGCAATGAGCAGTTCTTC.

The J gene is TRBJ2-4, the V gene TRBV25-1; D is possibly TRBD1 (5 bases). V dropped 3 bases and J dropped 1 base, with 10 bases sitting between them. This CDR3 comprises 15 residues. Looked up from germline, CDR1 is MGHDK and CDR2 is SYGVNS. The CDR3 region is CASSEDQGAKNIQYF. The CDR3 coding sequence is TGTGCCAGCAGTGAGGACCAGGGTGCCAAAAACATTCAGTACTTC.

Only one count was recorded for this clone. This chain uses TRBV20-1 with TRBJ2-7; no definite D call. V gave up 3 bases and J gave up 2 bases, with 8 bases separating them. The germline CDR1 and CDR2 sequences are DFQATT and SNEGSKA (reference sequence). The CDR3 is made up of 12 amino acids. CDR3 sequence reads: CSASGRTYEQYF. CDR3 sequence (DNA): TGCAGTGCTAGTGGCAGAACCTACGAGCAGTACTTC.

The chain joins TRBV6-5 to TRBJ2-1; no clear D. Germline CDR1 and CDR2: MNHEY and SVGAGI. The CDR3 loop spans 13 amino acids. V was cut by 4 bases and J by 2 bases, with 6 bases left in between. The CDR3: CASSSSPYNEQFF. CDR3 nucleotides: TGTGCCAGCAGTTCCAGCCCCTACAATGAGCAGTTCTTC.

The V gene is TRBV7-9, the J gene TRBJ2-3; no firm D call. Trimming cost V 4 bases and J 4 bases, with 6 bases left between them. The CDR3 is 12 residues long. CDR1 and CDR2 from the germline V gene are SEHNR and FQNEAQ (reference sequence). As DNA, the CDR3 is TGTGCCAGCAGCTCGATAGCAGATACGCAGTATTTT. It codes for CASSSIADTQYF.

The chain links TRBV5-6 to TRBJ1-1; D call uncertain. V lost 0 bases and J lost 7, with 13 bases in between. Looked up from germline, CDR1 is SGHDT and CDR2 is YYEEEE. This CDR3 region has 14 residues. CDR3: CASSLGPESSEAFF. CDR3 bases: TGTGCCAGCAGCTTGGGCCCCGAATCTAGTGAAGCTTTCTTT.

The J gene is TRBJ2-3, the V gene TRBV5-1; maybe TRBD1 (5 bases). V was clipped by 0 bases and J by 5 bases, with 16 bases between them. CDR1 is SGHRS, CDR2 YFSETQ, per germline. The CDR3 contains 16 residues. The CDR3 is CASSLVPDSRKDTQYF. The CDR3 coding sequence is TGCGCCAGCAGCTTGGTTCCCGACAGTCGCAAAGATACGCAGTATTTT. The whole variable domain, filled in from reference TRBV5-1 and TRBJ2-3, reads KAGVTQTPRYLIKTRGQQVTLSCSPISGHRSVSWYQQTPGQGLQFLFEYFSETQRNKGNFPGRFSGRQFSNSRSEMNVSTLELGDSALYLCASSLVPDSRKDTQYFGPGTRLTVL.

The rearrangement uses TRBV12-3 or TRBV12-4 and TRBJ2-1; no reliable D call. V gave up 6 bases and J gave up 6 bases, with 6 bases separating them. This CDR3 is built from 11 residues. The CDR3 loop reads CASSTANEQFF. In nucleotides, the CDR3 is TGTGCCAGCAGCACTGCCAATGAGCAGTTCTTC.

The chain joins TRBV6-5 to TRBJ1-3, with TRBD1 as a possible D gene (5 bases). Germline loops: CDR1 MNHEY, CDR2 SVGAGI. The V end was cut by 4 bases, the J end by 0 bases, with 13 bases between. CDR3 size: 16 residues. The CDR3 spells CASSSLGLYSGNTIYF. DNA of the CDR3: TGTGCCAGCAGTTCCCTGGGGCTTTACTCTGGAAACACCATATATTTT.

CDR3 amino acids: CASSQDGSTDTQYF. CDR3 DNA sequence: TGTGCCAGCAGCCAAGATGGCAGCACAGATACGCAGTATTTT. The rearrangement uses TRBV4-2 and TRBJ2-3, with D unresolved. CDR1 and CDR2 from the germline V gene are LGHNA and YNFKEQ. This CDR3 region has 14 residues. Trimming pared 0 bases from V and 0 bases from J, leaving 4 bases between.

The rearrangement joins TRBV28 to TRBJ1-1; possibly TRBD1 for D (6 bases). Germline CDR1 reads MDHEN; CDR2 reads SYDVKM. V shed 5 bases and J shed 7 bases, with 17 bases lying between them. The CDR3 length is 14 residues. DNA of the CDR3: TGTGCCAGCAGTAACGCAGGGGTAGCTGGTGAAGCTTTCTTT. Translation gives CASSNAGVAGEAFF.

The rearrangement links TRBV27 to TRBJ2-2; 7 positions match TRBD1. The CDR3 length is 15 residues. Losses at the gene ends were 4 bases for V and 6 bases for J; bases not matched to a gene: 8. The germline V gene encodes CDR1 MNHEY and CDR2 SMNVEV (reference sequence). The CDR3 is CASSSRGQRAGELFF. DNA for the CDR3: TGTGCCAGCAGTTCCAGGGGACAGAGAGCCGGGGAGCTGTTTTTT.

The V and J genes are TRBV7-2 and TRBJ2-3, with 7 bases fitting TRBD2. CDR3 length equals 16 residues. The germline V gene encodes CDR1 SGHTA and CDR2 FQGNSA. V lost 4 bases to trimming and J lost 0 bases; unmatched junction nucleotides: 7. Here the CDR3 DNA reads TGTGCCAGCAGCTCGAGGGACTATTTTAGCACAGATACGCAGTATTTT. Its protein is CASSSRDYFSTDTQYF. Supplemented by reference TRBV7-2 and TRBJ2-3, the full variable domain reads GAGVSQSPSNKVTEKGKDVELRCDPISGHTALYWYRQSLGQGLEFLIYFQGNSAPDKSGLPSDRFSAERTGGSVSTLTIQRTQQEDSAVYLCASSSRDYFSTDTQYFGPGTRLTVL.

The rearrangement links TRBV29-1 to TRBJ2-1; D gene ambiguous. The CDR3 is made up of 14 amino acids. V lost 6 bases and J lost 9, with 21 bases in between. The germline V gene has CDR1 SQVTM and CDR2 ANQGSEA. CDR3 bases: TGCAGCGTCCCCATCTTAGGTCCCCTGGCTGAGCAGTTCTTC. Translation gives CSVPILGPLAEQFF.

V gene TRBV6-5 combines with J gene TRBJ2-7; 9 nucleotides match TRBD1. After removal of 6 bases from V and 2 bases from J, the junction contained 8 bases not matched to a gene. CDR1 and CDR2 from the germline V gene are MNHEY and SVGAGI. The CDR3 has 15 residues. For the CDR3, the DNA is TGTGCCAGCAGCTGGGACAGGGTTGGTACCTACGAGCAGTACTTC. It yields the protein CASSWDRVGTYEQYF.